The 21 T cell receptor beta chains below all came from one sample that was sequenced in a study of blood T cells in healthy people across ages. Together with a sample-barcoded 5' primer, a J-beta primer mix was included in a second PCR lasting roughly 6 to 12 cycles. TCRdb processed the 5' RACE reads anew with MiXCR; each CDR3 protein has one entry. The sample has 850,000 to 1,100,000 distinct CDR3 sequences, under 40% seen once; the top ten hold under 15%. Source material: blood. The receptors were sampled from a young man in good health.

This chain joins TRBV5-5 and TRBJ1-2; D call uncertain. Deletions cut 0 bases from V and 4 bases from J, with 10 bases between. In germline, CDR1 is SGHKS, CDR2 YYEKEE (reference sequence). The CDR3 covers 14 residues. CDR3 sequence: CASSLEGPAYGYTF. CDR3 sequence (DNA): TGTGCCAGCAGCTTGGAGGGCCCAGCCTATGGCTACACCTTC. The variable domain in full, with the rest retrieved from reference TRBV5-5 and TRBJ1-2, is DAGVTQSPTHLIKTRGQQVTLRCSPISGHKSVSWYQQVLGQGPQFIFQYYEKEERGRGNFPDRFSARQFPNYSSELNVNALLLGDSALYLCASSLEGPAYGYTFGSGTRLTVV.

V is TRBV20-1 and J is TRBJ1-2; D uncertain. The CDR3 runs 13 residues. V lost 3 bases to trimming and J lost 3 bases, with 11 bases between them. CDR1 DFQATT and CDR2 SNEGSKA come from the germline V gene (reference sequence). The CDR3 region has the DNA TGCAGTGCTAGGTCCCTAAAGGACTATGGCTACACCTTC. It yields the protein CSARSLKDYGYTF.

V is TRBV7-6 and J is TRBJ2-3; no clear D. Germline V gives CDR1 SGHVS, CDR2 FNYEAQ. Trimming took off 2 bases at V and 2 bases at J, with 8 bases between the two ends. The CDR3 length is 14 residues. The CDR3 region is CASSLQVATDTQYF. In nucleotides, the CDR3 is TGTGCCAGCAGCTTACAGGTAGCCACAGATACGCAGTATTTT.

The chain links TRBV7-9 to TRBJ1-2; D gene ambiguous. The germline CDR1 and CDR2 sequences are SEHNR and FQNEAQ (reference sequence). The CDR3 spans 11 residues. With 4 bases removed from V and 8 bases from J, the gap between germline ends came to 8 bases. CDR3 coding DNA: TGTGCCAGCAGCTCCCGAGAAGGCTACACCTTC. This sequence encodes CASSSREGYTF.

This clonotype was seen only a few times. The chain combines TRBV12-3 or TRBV12-4 with TRBJ1-2; 9 bases match TRBD1. There are 15 residues in the CDR3. Trimming at V came to 7 bases and at J to 5 bases, leaving 11 bases not matched to a gene. The CDR3 DNA follows: TGTGCCAGCACCATACCCGGGGGGACAGGGTATGGCTACACCTTC. It encodes CASTIPGGTGYGYTF.

Turning to this clonotype: The junction does not match germline at one end; this may be a read error. This rearrangement joins TRBV10-3 to TRBJ1-2; perhaps TRBD1 as D (5 bases). From germline, CDR1 is ENHRY and CDR2 SYGVKD. The CDR3 has 14 residues. CDR3 in DNA: TGTGCCATCAACGAGTCACCAGGGTACTATGGCCACACCTTC. Protein product: CAINESPGYYGHTF.

This rearrangement joins TRBV14 to TRBJ1-2; 10 nucleotides match TRBD1. The trim removed 1 base at V and 7 bases at J, leaving 12 bases unmatched. Germline CDR1 is SGHDN and CDR2 is FVKESK. The CDR3 runs 17 residues. CDR3 amino acids: CASSQAPTGTGDRGYTF. The CDR3, as DNA: TGTGCCAGCAGCCAAGCCCCTACCGGGACAGGGGATCGTGGCTACACCTTC.

The chain uses TRBV4-3 and TRBJ2-2; 9 bases agree with TRBD1. Per the germline V gene, CDR1 is LGHNA and CDR2 is YSLEER. After removal of 3 bases from V and 5 bases from J, the junction contained 4 bases not matched to a gene. This CDR3 comprises 15 residues. In nucleotides, the CDR3 is TGCGCCAGCAGCCATTGGGACAGGGATACCGGGGAGCTGTTTTTT. Translated: CASSHWDRDTGELFF.

The chain is built from TRBV29-1 and TRBJ2-5; D remains unclear. The CDR3 consists of 13 residues. V dropped 4 bases and J dropped 5 bases, with 14 bases sitting between them. The germline V gene has CDR1 SQVTM and CDR2 ANQGSEA. CDR3 protein: CSVVDIRWETQYF. The CDR3 DNA follows: TGCAGCGTTGTTGACATCCGCTGGGAGACCCAGTACTTC.

The chain has TRBV28 and TRBJ1-2; D is ambiguous. Trimming removed 6 bases at V and 8 bases at J, with 16 bases between. The CDR3 is 13 residues long. The germline V gene has CDR1 MDHEN and CDR2 SYDVKM. The chain's CDR3 is CASSTPEGIGYTF. Written as DNA, the CDR3 is TGTGCCAGCAGCACTCCTGAAGGGATCGGCTACACCTTC.

The sample holds a few counts of this clonotype. The chain employs TRBV3-1 and TRBJ1-4; possible D gene TRBD1, 5 bases. The V gene lost 6 bases and the J gene lost 8 bases, with 7 bases spanning the gap. The CDR3 has 11 amino acids. The germline V gene has CDR1 LGHDT and CDR2 YNNKEL (reference sequence). This CDR3 reads CASRHREKLFF. CDR3 DNA: TGTGCCAGCAGACACAGGGAAAAACTGTTTTTT.

J is TRBJ1-6 and V is TRBV4-3; TRBD1 matches at 8 bases. This CDR3 has 15 amino acids. With 4 bases clipped from V and 10 bases from J, the junction kept 9 bases outside the gene matches. Per germline, CDR1 LGHNA and CDR2 YSLEER. In DNA form, the CDR3 reads TGCGCCAGCAGCCTTTGGACAGGGAGAGAGTCACCCCTCCACTTT. Translation gives CASSLWTGRESPLHF.

The CDR3 sequence is CASSPPATTKDTQYF. CDR3 DNA sequence: TGTGCCAGCAGCCCACCGGCGACTACTAAAGATACGCAGTATTTT. The chain recombines TRBV28 with TRBJ2-3; tentative D call: TRBD2 (5 bases). Germline CDR1 reads MDHEN; CDR2 reads SYDVKM. This CDR3 has 15 residues. V was shortened by 6 bases and J by 5 bases, with 18 bases between the two germline ends.

The chain couples TRBV18 to TRBJ1-1, with D perhaps matching TRBD1 (6 bases). Germline CDR1 KGHSH, CDR2 LQKENI. V lost 3 bases and J 1 base, leaving 12 bases between the germline ends. The CDR3 consists of 15 residues. Here the CDR3 reads CASSPSGTPNTEAFF. CDR3 in DNA: TGTGCCAGCTCACCCTCCGGGACACCGAACACTGAAGCTTTCTTT.

The chain joins TRBV20-1 to TRBJ2-1; tentatively, D is TRBD1 (5 bases). The CDR3 contains 14 residues. V was clipped by 1 base and J by 3 bases, with 10 bases between them. The germline gives CDR1 DFQATT, CDR2 SNEGSKA (reference sequence). The CDR3 spells CSARVGAGYNEQFF. Here the CDR3 DNA reads TGCAGTGCTAGAGTTGGGGCTGGCTACAATGAGCAGTTCTTC.

The chain uses TRBV7-2 and TRBJ2-7; D is possibly TRBD1 (6 bases). The J call may be mistaken, given a closer DNA end match to TRBJ2-5. CDR1 and CDR2 from the germline V gene are SGHTA and FQGNSA. The CDR3 covers 15 residues. DNA of the CDR3: TGTGCCAGCAGCAGACGGGACACGGCTCTCGAGACCCAGTACTTC. This translates into CASSRRDTALETQYF.

The V call is TRBV20-1, the J call TRBJ1-5; weak D call: TRBD1 (6 bases). This CDR3 is built from 14 residues. Trimming removed 1 base from V and 4 bases from J, with 11 bases in between. Germline V gene sequence: CDR1 DFQATT, CDR2 SNEGSKA (reference sequence). CDR3 sequence: CSARVGGQNQPQHF. The CDR3 bases are TGCAGTGCTAGAGTCGGCGGACAGAATCAGCCCCAGCATTTT.

The chain joins TRBV7-3 to TRBJ2-3; D is ambiguous. Looked up from germline, CDR1 is SGHTA and CDR2 is FQGTGA. CDR3 length equals 12 residues. V gave up 7 bases and J gave up 3 bases, with 8 bases separating them. The CDR3 protein is CASISSTDTQYF. The CDR3 region has the DNA TGTGCCAGCATCTCTTCGACAGATACGCAGTATTTT.

The chain has TRBV30 and TRBJ2-1; D gene ambiguous. The V gene's germline CDR1 is GTSNPN and CDR2 SVGIG (reference sequence). V was shortened by 4 bases and J by 6 bases, with 13 bases between the two germline ends. The CDR3 covers 13 residues. CDR3: CAWKPVRTNEQFF. DNA of the CDR3: TGTGCCTGGAAGCCCGTCCGGACCAATGAGCAGTTCTTC.

This clonotype was counted a single time. The V call is TRBV21-1, the J call TRBJ2-1; TRBD1, the table's D call, was not compared with the DNA. TRBV21-1 is given as a pseudogene. The CDR3 loop spans 11 amino acids. The CDR3 bases are TGTGCCACCATCTCCGGGACTGGGAAGTTCTTC. Protein: CATISGTGKFF.

The chain couples TRBV6-1 to TRBJ1-4; 7 bases are shared with TRBD1. Trimming took 8 bases from V and 1 from J; bases not matched to a gene: 13. The CDR3 is 17 amino acids. CDR1 is MNHNS and CDR2 is SASEGT in the germline V gene. CDR3 bases: TGTGCCAGCCAAAAGGGGGCAGGGTTTTTAACTAATGAAAAACTGTTTTTT. Its protein product is CASQKGAGFLTNEKLFF.